This T cell receptor (beta chain) was sequenced during a study of control samples from healthy donors and cancer patients. Germline-derived CDR1 and CDR2 are SGHRS and YFSETQ. The CDR3 loop spans 14 amino acids. The V end lost 4 bases, the J end lost 5 bases, and 13 bases lay between the germline ends. Measured with immunoSEQ multiplex PCR; TCRdb has only the in-frame clones, and not every one. Found here are 390,000 or so clones, approximately 90% of them singletons; the top ten hold approximately 6.3%. This sequence joins TRBV5-1 and TRBJ2-4, with a tentative D call TRBD1 (5 bases). Sequenced sample: PBMCs. The sequence was obtained from a middle-aged man with head and neck cancer. The chain's CDR3 is CASSLLGQQNIQYF. In nucleotides, the CDR3 is TGCGCCAGCAGCCTCCTGGGGCAGCAAAACATTCAGTACTTC.